This T cell receptor beta chain comes out of a study of T-cell reconstitution after alpha-beta-depleted transplantation in children. Broader study findings: Alpha-beta T cells present about two months after transplant were reported to originate from several hundred expanded graft clones.

Unique molecular identifiers were incorporated when the TCRbeta library was constructed. TCRdb analysed the PCR reads with MiXCR anew, one entry per CDR3 protein. This sample has around 450,000 distinct CDR3 sequences, with about 16% found just once. In the case of this clonotype: Its antigen is not known. This may come from a read error, since a much larger clone is one base off.

The sequence derives from a boy under two years old who had a stem cell transplant for Wiskott-Aldrich syndrome, so the T cells may come from the graft donor. The sample here was PBMCs, mostly from graft donor cells, taken 360 days after TCRalphabeta/CD19-depleted stem cell transplant.

CDR3: CASSSWYEQYF. The CDR3, as DNA: TGTGCCAGCAGTTCCTGGTACGAGCAGTACTTC. This chain connects TRBV2 to TRBJ2-7; D is unclear. Trimming removed 5 bases at V and 4 bases at J, with 6 bases between. From germline, CDR1 is SNHLY and CDR2 FYNNEI. The CDR3 runs to 11 residues.